The table lists the clone carrying this T cell receptor beta chain with a few counts. The target antigen is unknown. TCRdb called the RACE reads again in MiXCR, with one record for every CDR3 protein. The data contain about 28,000 distinct CDR3 sequences, nearly 7.5% of them singletons. This entry is derived from a study of human T cells and chemical hapten exposure. This CDR3 is 13 amino acids long. V dropped 4 bases and J dropped 5 bases, with 14 bases sitting between them. Looked up from germline, CDR1 is SQVTM and CDR2 is ANQGSEA. Time point meaning: healthy volunteer bleed at 2 weeks. The starting material, unfractionated whole blood, was used for total RNA extraction. Study results and caveats: Sensitization with DPC brought no change to TCRs above 1 in 1000 in frequency.

The origin of this receptor is a human donor in good health. Some clones in this sample may be carry-over from other donors' samples. The rearrangement joins TRBV29-1 to TRBJ2-5, with D hard to call. The sequenced material came from whole blood. CDR3 sequence reads: CSVAATPRETQYF. CDR3 DNA sequence: TGCAGCGTTGCAGCGACGCCAAGGGAGACCCAGTACTTC.